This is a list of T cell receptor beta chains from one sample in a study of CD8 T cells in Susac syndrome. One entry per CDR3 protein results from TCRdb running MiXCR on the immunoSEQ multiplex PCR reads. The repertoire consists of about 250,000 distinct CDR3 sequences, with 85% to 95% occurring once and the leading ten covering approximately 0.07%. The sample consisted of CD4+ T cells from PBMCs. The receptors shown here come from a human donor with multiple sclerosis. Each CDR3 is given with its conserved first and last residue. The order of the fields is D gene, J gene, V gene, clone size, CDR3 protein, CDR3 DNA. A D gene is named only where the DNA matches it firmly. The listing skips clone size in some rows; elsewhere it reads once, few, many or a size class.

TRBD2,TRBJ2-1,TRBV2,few,CASSYSGLAGVYNEQFF,TGTGCCAGCAGTTATTCGGGACTAGCGGGAGTCTACAATGAGCAGTTCTTC
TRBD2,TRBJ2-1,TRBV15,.,CATSRDRPGLAGHNEQFF,TGTGCCACCAGCAGAGATCGGCCGGGACTAGCGGGTCATAATGAGCAGTTCTTC
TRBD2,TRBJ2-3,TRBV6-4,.,CASSEVAGGPGDTQYF,TGTGCCAGCAGTGAGGTAGCGGGGGGCCCGGGGGATACGCAGTATTTT
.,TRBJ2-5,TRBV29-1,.,CSVEVNRGSTGGGETQYF,TGCAGCGTTGAAGTCAACAGGGGATCTACCGGGGGGGGAGAGACCCAGTACTTC
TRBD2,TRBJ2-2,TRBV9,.,CASSVSGLAGGLGTGELFF,TGTGCCAGCAGCGTATCAGGACTAGCGGGAGGGCTGGGCACCGGGGAGCTGTTTTTT
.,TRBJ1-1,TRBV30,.,CAWIDLGNTEAFF,TGTGCCTGGATCGACTTGGGGAACACTGAAGCTTTCTTT
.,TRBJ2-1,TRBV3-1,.,CASSSMNGAYNEQFF,TGTGCCAGCAGCTCAATGAACGGGGCCTACAATGAGCAGTTCTTC
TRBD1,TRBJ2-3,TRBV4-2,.,CASSQETTGGIGTDTQYF,TGTGCCAGCAGCCAAGAAACAACAGGGGGCATCGGCACAGATACGCAGTACTTT
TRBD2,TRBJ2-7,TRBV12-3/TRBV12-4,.,CASSRGENYEQYF,TGTGCCAGCAGTCGGGGGGAGAACTACGAGCAGTACTTC
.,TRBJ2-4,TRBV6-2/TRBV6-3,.,CASNSGLNIQYF,TGTGCCAGCAATTCAGGGCTGAACATTCAGTACTTC
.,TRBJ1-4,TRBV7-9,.,CASSLATVNEKLFF,TGTGCCAGCAGCTTAGCGACAGTTAATGAAAAACTGTTTTTT
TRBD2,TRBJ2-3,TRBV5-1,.,CASSPTSGSSDTQYF,TGCGCCAGCAGTCCGACTAGCGGGAGCTCAGATACGCAGTATTTT
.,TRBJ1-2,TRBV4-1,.,CASRQGTSTNYGYTF,TGCGCCAGCAGGCAGGGGACCAGCACTAACTATGGCTACACCTTC
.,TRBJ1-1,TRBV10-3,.,CAIREGTGRNTEAFF,TGTGCCATCAGGGAAGGAACAGGCCGTAACACTGAAGCTTTCTTT
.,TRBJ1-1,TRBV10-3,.,CAIKSGQVTEAFF,TGTGCCATCAAGTCGGGACAAGTGACTGAAGCTTTCTTT
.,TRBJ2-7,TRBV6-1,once,CASSELGQITYEQYF,TGTGCCAGCAGTGAGCTCGGACAGATAACCTACGAGCAGTACTTC
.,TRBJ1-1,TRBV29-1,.,CSVSWRTEAFF,TGCAGCGTGAGTTGGCGGACTGAAGCTTTCTTT
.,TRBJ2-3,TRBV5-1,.,CASSLGAGARDTDTQYF,TGCGCCAGCAGCTTGGGCGCGGGGGCCAGGGACACAGATACGCAGTATTTT
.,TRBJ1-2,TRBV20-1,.,CSASEPDSPYGYTF,TGCAGTGCCAGCGAACCGGACAGTCCCTATGGCTACACCTTC
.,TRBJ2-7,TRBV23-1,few,CASSRKATGEEVSYEQYF,TGCGCCAGCAGTCGGAAAGCAACAGGGGAGGAAGTCAGCTACGAGCAGTACTTC
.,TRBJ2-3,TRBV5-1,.,CASSNPTDTQYF,TGCGCCAGCAGCAACCCCACAGATACGCAGTATTTT
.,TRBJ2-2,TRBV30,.,CAWSVRIAGELFF,TGTGCCTGGAGTGTAAGAATAGCGGGGGAGCTGTTTTTT